The 10 T cell receptor beta chains reported below all come from one sample, sequenced in a study of radiotherapy plus CTLA-4 blockade in lung cancer. The repertoire was sequenced with immunoSEQ multiplex PCR; TCRdb's copy has only in-frame clones and lacks some. The sample has about 59,000 clones; 72% are singletons. The material was peripheral blood, obtained from a patient treated with radiotherapy plus ipilimumab. Receptors were obtained from a human donor with non-small cell lung cancer whose response to radiotherapy plus ipilimumab could not be evaluated.

There are a few counts of this clone. This chain links TRBV6-5 with TRBJ1-1; weak D call: TRBD1 (6 bases). CDR3 length: 14 residues. Germline CDR1 MNHEY, CDR2 SVGAGI. Trimming stripped 4 bases from V and 1 base from J, with 10 bases between. Here the CDR3 DNA reads TGTGCCAGCAGTTTCCCCAGGGGGAACACTGAAGCTTTCTTT. Its translation is CASSFPRGNTEAFF.

The chain combines TRBV30 with TRBJ1-6; D remains unclear. Germline V gene sequence: CDR1 GTSNPN, CDR2 SVGIG (reference sequence). V shed 4 bases and J shed 6 bases, with 10 bases lying between them. The CDR3 has 13 amino acids. CDR3: CAWKAGPNSPLHF. The CDR3 DNA reads as TGTGCCTGGAAGGCAGGCCCTAATTCACCCCTCCACTTT.

V is TRBV18 and J is TRBJ1-3; 8 bases are shared with TRBD1. CDR1 and CDR2 (germline): KGHSH, LQKENI. CDR3 length: 16 amino acids. Trimming took 4 bases from V and 0 from J; bases not matched to a gene: 5. In DNA, the CDR3 is TGTGCCAGCTCACGCCTAGGGACAGGCTCTGGAAACACCATATATTTT. Amino acids: CASSRLGTGSGNTIYF.

V usage is TRBV29-1 and J usage is TRBJ2-1, with 15 bases fitting TRBD2. Germline V gene data show CDR1 as SQVTM and CDR2 as ANQGSEA. The CDR3 runs 18 residues. Trimming removed 0 bases from V and 4 bases from J; junction bases left unmatched: 7. For the CDR3, the DNA is TGCAGCGTTGAAGATCCGGGACTAGCGGGGGGACATTACAATGAGCAGTTCTTC. Translating it yields CSVEDPGLAGGHYNEQFF.

This sequence joins TRBV28 and TRBJ2-5; TRBD2 matches 13 bases. Germline V gene lookup returns CDR1 MDHEN and CDR2 SYDVKM. V shed 3 bases, J shed 6 bases, and the junction held 4 bases outside the gene matches. The CDR3 consists of 15 residues. Written as DNA, the CDR3 is TGTGCCAGCAGTTTGACTAGCGGGAGGATAAAGACCCAGTACTTC. It yields the protein CASSLTSGRIKTQYF.

The chain has TRBV29-1 and TRBJ1-2, with D tentatively TRBD1 (5 bases). Germline CDR1 SQVTM, CDR2 ANQGSEA. This CDR3 spans 13 amino acids. The ends were cut back, 6 bases at V and 7 bases at J, with 18 bases in the middle. CDR3 nucleotides: TGCAGCGTCGAAACCAGGCAGGGCGGTGGCTACACCTTC. As protein: CSVETRQGGGYTF.

J is TRBJ1-5 and V is TRBV6-1, with unresolved D. The CDR3 contains 15 residues. V was clipped by 3 bases and J by 7 bases, with 16 bases between them. Germline assignment: CDR1 MNHNS and CDR2 SASEGT. CDR3 in amino acids: CASSDYAGPGQPQHF. The CDR3 DNA follows: TGTGCCAGCAGTGACTATGCCGGCCCCGGGCAGCCCCAGCATTTT.

V is TRBV18 and J is TRBJ2-1; 10 bases are a match to TRBD1. The CDR3 consists of 17 residues. Germline loops: CDR1 KGHSH, CDR2 LQKENI. After removal of 3 bases from V and 5 bases from J, the junction contained 10 bases not matched to a gene. CDR3 sequence reads: CASSPPFWDRGHNEQFF. The CDR3 DNA sequence: TGTGCCAGCTCACCCCCCTTCTGGGACAGGGGACACAATGAGCAGTTCTTC.

CDR3 sequence reads: CASSEFPGTNEKLFF. The CDR3 DNA is TGTGCCAGCAGTGAATTTCCAGGGACTAATGAAAAACTGTTTTTT. The chain couples TRBV2 to TRBJ1-4; the D gene is possibly TRBD1 (5 bases). The V end was cut by 2 bases, the J end by 2 bases, with 9 bases between. CDR1 and CDR2 from the germline V gene are SNHLY and FYNNEI. This CDR3 has 15 residues.

The gene calls are TRBV11-2 and TRBJ2-6; tentative D call: TRBD1 (5 bases). The V and J ends lost 2 bases and 4 bases respectively, with 12 bases between them. Germline lookup yields CDR1 SGHAT and CDR2 FQNNGV. The CDR3 extends over 16 amino acids. Written as DNA, the CDR3 is TGTGCCAGCAGCTTAACAGGTTCCCGGGGGGCCAACGTCCTGACTTTC. It encodes CASSLTGSRGANVLTF.